This TCR beta chain was recovered during a study of blood T cell repertoires in COVID-19. Study in general: Sources were T cells, B-cell-depleted T cells, or PBMCs; the material itself was cDNA or gDNA.

Deletions cut 2 bases from V and 5 bases from J, with 11 bases between. Germline V lookup: CDR1 SGDLS, CDR2 YYNGEE. The CDR3 totals 13 residues. How the authors handled the data: Cell counts per sample came from amplifying reference gene primers. The repertoire was sequenced with immunoSEQ multiplex PCR; TCRdb's copy has only in-frame clones and lacks some. V, J and clone size are taken as reported in that table, and D and trimming were inferred from the DNA itself. Found here are about 170,000 clones, roughly four fifths of them singletons; the top ten hold 2.5% to 3%. The source material was peripheral blood. The clonotype originates from a woman older than 75 with COVID-19, enrolled during active disease. The chain links TRBV9 to TRBJ2-7; TRBD1 is a possible D gene (6 bases). The CDR3 nucleotides are TGTGCCAGCAGCGTGGCAGGGGCAAACGAGCAGTACTTC. Translation: CASSVAGANEQYF.